Included here is one TCR beta chain sequence, with context. Its antigen remains unknown. The data originate from a study of cytomegalovirus exposure and HLA in healthy donors. Study-level findings and limits: Most TCR sequences were uncommon, yet certain public TCRs appeared in many donors. In an earlier analysis, about 87% or about 30%: the productive usage of most TCR beta V segments.

This CDR3 spans 14 amino acids. Germline CDR1 and CDR2: MNHNS and SASEGT. V shed 6 bases and J 3 bases; nucleotides not matched to a gene: 7. It was with 60 Vbeta and 13 Jbeta primers that the PCR ran. Sequenced by immunoSEQ multiplex PCR; TCRdb stores in-frame clones only, minus some. The table has approximately 200,000 clones, about 83% seen once. The material sequenced was PBMCs. The TCR sequence derives from a woman aged 25 to 45 in good health and CMV-seropositive. V and J are TRBV6-1 and TRBJ1-2, with 7 positions matching TRBD1. CDR3 amino acids: CASRETGTDYGYTF. Written as DNA, the CDR3 is TGTGCCAGCAGAGAGACCGGGACAGACTATGGCTACACCTTC.